This paragraph reports one T cell receptor (beta chain). How the authors handled the data: Amplification of reference gene primers provided the estimated nucleated cell counts. Repertoires were generated with immunoSEQ multiplex PCR, while TCRdb's copy carries only in-frame clones and drops some. For V, J and clone size, that table is used; D and trimming come from the DNA. The data hold approximately 230,000 clones, with roughly 88% observed a single time. These data come from a study of blood T cell repertoires in COVID-19. Study-wide background: Samples came from the United States, Italy and Spain, spanning acute and convalescent COVID-19. PBMCs, B-cell-depleted T cells, or T cells provided the cDNA or gDNA that made up the material.

Germline V gene sequence: CDR1 MDHEN, CDR2 SYDVKM. V lost 3 bases and J lost 1; bases outside the gene matches: 13. This CDR3 comprises 18 residues. The sequencing input was peripheral blood. The TCR sequence derives from a woman aged 40 to 50 who had recovered from COVID-19. The chain joins TRBV28 to TRBJ1-2; 8 nucleotides align to TRBD1. CDR3 in amino acids: CASSFFSTGVKLNYGYTF. In DNA form, the CDR3 reads TGTGCCAGCAGTTTCTTTTCGACAGGGGTAAAACTTAACTATGGCTACACCTTC.